The rows below give T cell receptor beta chains drawn from one sample of a study of shared clonotypes between healthy human individuals. Data came from immunoSEQ multiplex PCR; TCRdb stores just in-frame clones and leaves some out. The sample consists of about half a million clones, around 80% of them appearing once. Sequenced: PBMCs. The receptors stem from a woman aged 35 to 49 in good health. Some clones in this sample may be carry-over from other donors' samples. CDR3s include the opening cysteine and the closing phenylalanine or tryptophan. D genes are given only for firm matches. Clone sizes are given selectively: once, few, many, or a class where the clone is expanded.

clone_size: .; d_call: TRBD2; v_call: TRBV19; j_call: TRBJ2-7; cdr3_length: 15; cdr3_aa: CASSSLLAGAHEQYF; cdr3_nt: TGTGCCAGTAGTTCGCTCCTAGCGGGAGCGCACGAGCAGTACTTC
clone_size: .; d_call: .; v_call: TRBV28; j_call: TRBJ2-7; cdr3_length: 15; cdr3_aa: CASSSPPTRSREQYF; cdr3_nt: TGTGCCAGCAGTTCCCCACCTACTAGAAGTCGCGAGCAGTACTTC
clone_size: .; d_call: .; v_call: TRBV11-2; j_call: TRBJ1-2; cdr3_length: 18; cdr3_aa: CASSLRSGGTAVRYGYTF; cdr3_nt: TGTGCCAGCAGCTTAAGATCTGGGGGTACAGCCGTCCGGTATGGCTACACCTTC
clone_size: .; d_call: .; v_call: TRBV2; j_call: TRBJ2-7; cdr3_length: 13; cdr3_aa: CASSGLTAYEQYF; cdr3_nt: TGTGCCAGCAGTGGGCTCACCGCCTACGAGCAGTACTTC
clone_size: .; d_call: TRBD2; v_call: TRBV30; j_call: TRBJ2-3; cdr3_length: 13; cdr3_aa: CAWSSSGSGTQYF; cdr3_nt: TGTGCCTGGAGTTCGAGCGGGAGTGGTACGCAGTATTTT
clone_size: .; d_call: .; v_call: TRBV2; j_call: TRBJ1-4; cdr3_length: 15; cdr3_aa: CASSENGLTNEKLFF; cdr3_nt: TGTGCCAGCAGTGAAAACGGGTTAACTAATGAAAAACTGTTTTTT
clone_size: .; d_call: TRBD2; v_call: TRBV5-6; j_call: TRBJ2-3; cdr3_length: 15; cdr3_aa: CASSRTKREAVEEYF; cdr3_nt: TGTGCCAGCAGCCGGACGAAGCGGGAAGCCGTTGAAGAGTATTTT
clone_size: .; d_call: .; v_call: TRBV9; j_call: TRBJ2-2; cdr3_length: 16; cdr3_aa: CASSHGSRANTGELFF; cdr3_nt: TGTGCCAGCAGCCACGGGAGCAGGGCGAACACCGGGGAGCTGTTTTTT
clone_size: few; d_call: TRBD1; v_call: TRBV25-1; j_call: TRBJ2-5; cdr3_length: 17; cdr3_aa: CASSDEGTGGAGETQYF; cdr3_nt: TGTGCCAGCAGTGACGAGGGTACAGGGGGCGCGGGGGAGACCCAGTACTTC
clone_size: .; d_call: TRBD2; v_call: TRBV5-1; j_call: TRBJ2-2; cdr3_length: 16; cdr3_aa: CASSGTGTSWDGELFF; cdr3_nt: TGCGCCAGCAGCGGAACCGGGACTAGCTGGGACGGGGAGCTGTTTTTT
clone_size: .; d_call: .; v_call: TRBV6-5; j_call: TRBJ1-2; cdr3_length: 14; cdr3_aa: CASSYSLTSYGYTF; cdr3_nt: TGTGCCAGCAGTTACTCGCTGACATCATATGGCTACACCTTC
clone_size: .; d_call: .; v_call: TRBV4-1; j_call: TRBJ2-7; cdr3_length: 16; cdr3_aa: CASSQSGIKNTHEQYF; cdr3_nt: TGCGCCAGCAGCCAAAGCGGTATTAAGAACACACACGAGCAGTACTTC
clone_size: .; d_call: TRBD2; v_call: TRBV7-8; j_call: TRBJ2-7; cdr3_length: 17; cdr3_aa: CASSLMLAGGLIYEQYF; cdr3_nt: TGTGCCAGCAGCTTAATGCTAGCGGGAGGCCTCATCTACGAGCAGTACTTC
clone_size: .; d_call: .; v_call: TRBV27; j_call: TRBJ2-3; cdr3_length: 16; cdr3_aa: CASSLSGTRSTDTQYF; cdr3_nt: TGTGCCAGCAGTTTATCTGGGACAAGAAGCACAGATACGCAGTATTTT
clone_size: .; d_call: TRBD2; v_call: TRBV30; j_call: TRBJ2-2; cdr3_length: 15; cdr3_aa: CAWSVYLAGAGELFF; cdr3_nt: TGTGCCTGGAGTGTATACCTAGCGGGAGCCGGGGAGCTGTTTTTT
clone_size: .; d_call: .; v_call: TRBV28; j_call: TRBJ2-3; cdr3_length: 14; cdr3_aa: CASLGAVGTDTQYF; cdr3_nt: TGTGCCAGCCTAGGAGCGGTCGGAACAGATACGCAGTATTTT